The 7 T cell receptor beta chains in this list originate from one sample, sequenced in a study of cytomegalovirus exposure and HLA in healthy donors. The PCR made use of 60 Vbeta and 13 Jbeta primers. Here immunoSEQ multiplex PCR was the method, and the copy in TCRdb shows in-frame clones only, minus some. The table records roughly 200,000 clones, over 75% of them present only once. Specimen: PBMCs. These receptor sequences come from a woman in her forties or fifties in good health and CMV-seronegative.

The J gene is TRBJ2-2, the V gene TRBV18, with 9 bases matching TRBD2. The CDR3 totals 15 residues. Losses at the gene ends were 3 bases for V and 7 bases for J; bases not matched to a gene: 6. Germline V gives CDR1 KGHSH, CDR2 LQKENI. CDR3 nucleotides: TGTGCCAGCTCACCGGGACTAGCTTTTTTCGGGGAGCTGTTTTTT. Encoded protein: CASSPGLAFFGELFF.

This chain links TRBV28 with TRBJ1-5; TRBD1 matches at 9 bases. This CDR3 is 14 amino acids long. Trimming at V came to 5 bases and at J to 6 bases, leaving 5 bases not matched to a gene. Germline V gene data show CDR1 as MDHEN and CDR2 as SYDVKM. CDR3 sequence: CASSIQGAIQPQHF. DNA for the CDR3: TGTGCCAGCAGTATACAGGGGGCGATTCAGCCCCAGCATTTT.

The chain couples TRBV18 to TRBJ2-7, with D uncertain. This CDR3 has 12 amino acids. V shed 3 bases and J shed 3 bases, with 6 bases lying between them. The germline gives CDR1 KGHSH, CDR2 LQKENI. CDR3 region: CASSPNGYEQYF. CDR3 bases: TGTGCCAGCTCACCGAACGGCTACGAGCAGTACTTC.

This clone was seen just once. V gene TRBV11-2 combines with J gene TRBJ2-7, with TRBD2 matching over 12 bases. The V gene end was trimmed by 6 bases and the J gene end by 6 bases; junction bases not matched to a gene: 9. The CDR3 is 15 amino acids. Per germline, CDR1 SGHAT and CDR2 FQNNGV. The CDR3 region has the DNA TGTGCCAGCAGTCGTCTAGCGGGAGGGCAGGGCGAGCAGTACTTC. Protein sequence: CASSRLAGGQGEQYF.

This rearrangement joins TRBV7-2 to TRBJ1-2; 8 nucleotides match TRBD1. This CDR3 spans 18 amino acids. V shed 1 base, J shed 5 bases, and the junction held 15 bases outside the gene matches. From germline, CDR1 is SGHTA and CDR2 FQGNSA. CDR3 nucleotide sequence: TGTGCCAGCAGCTTAGGTTCCGTGCTGGACAGGGTTCTTTATGGCTACACCTTC. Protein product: CASSLGSVLDRVLYGYTF.

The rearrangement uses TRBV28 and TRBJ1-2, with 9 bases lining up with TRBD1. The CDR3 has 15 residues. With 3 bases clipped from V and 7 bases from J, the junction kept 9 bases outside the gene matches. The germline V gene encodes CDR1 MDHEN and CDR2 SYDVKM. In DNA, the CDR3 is TGTGCCAGCAGTTTTACACAGGGGGCGCGGGGTGGCTACACCTTC. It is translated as CASSFTQGARGGYTF.

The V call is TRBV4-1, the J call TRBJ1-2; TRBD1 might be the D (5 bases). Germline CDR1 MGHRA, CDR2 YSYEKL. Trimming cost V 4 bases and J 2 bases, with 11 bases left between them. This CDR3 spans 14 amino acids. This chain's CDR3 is CASSPGRGNYGYTF. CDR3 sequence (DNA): TGCGCCAGCAGCCCTGGTAGGGGAAACTATGGCTACACCTTC.